What follows are 9 T cell receptor beta chains derived from one specimen sequenced in a study of blood T cell repertoires in COVID-19. The method was immunoSEQ multiplex PCR; TCRdb's version includes in-frame clones alone and lacks a portion of them. The table records a few hundred thousand clones, less than 90% of them present only once. Sequencing was done on a sample of PBMCs or T cells enriched from blood (not recorded which). The receptors were gathered from a woman aged 25-40 years who had recovered from COVID-19.

This chain connects TRBV7-3 to TRBJ2-1; 13 bases match TRBD2. The germline CDR1 and CDR2 sequences are SGHTA and FQGTGA. The V and J ends lost 5 bases and 7 bases, in that order; junction bases with no gene match: 5. This CDR3 region has 15 residues. The CDR3 spells CASSPTSGGGNEQFF. The DNA of the CDR3 is TGTGCCAGCAGCCCCACTAGCGGGGGGGGTAATGAGCAGTTCTTC. Looking up the rest from reference TRBV7-3 and TRBJ2-1 gives the full variable domain: GAGVSQTPSNKVTEKGKYVELRCDPISGHTALYWYRQSLGQGPEFLIYFQGTGAADDSGLPNDRFFAVRPEGSVSTLKIQRTERGDSAVYLCASSPTSGGGNEQFFGPGTRLTVL.

The genes are TRBV5-4 and TRBJ2-7; 8 bases line up with TRBD2. V trimming: 4 bases; J trimming: 7 bases; junction bases outside the gene matches: 10. CDR1 and CDR2 from the germline V gene are SGHNT and YYREEE (reference sequence). The CDR3 spans 14 residues. The CDR3 here is CASSVKAGVGEQYF. Written as DNA, the CDR3 is TGTGCCAGCAGCGTAAAAGCGGGAGTGGGGGAGCAGTACTTC. Looking up the rest from reference TRBV5-4 and TRBJ2-7 gives the full variable domain: ETGVTQSPTHLIKTRGQQVTLRCSSQSGHNTVSWYQQALGQGPQFIFQYYREEENGRGNFPPRFSGLQFPNYSSELNVNALELDDSALYLCASSVKAGVGEQYFGPGTRLTVT.

The rearrangement links TRBV9 to TRBJ2-1, with 8 bases that match TRBD2. The junction had 10 bases not matched to a gene; V was cut back by 4 bases and J by 4 bases. This CDR3 is built from 16 residues. The germline CDR1 and CDR2 sequences are SGDLS and YYNGEE. The CDR3 DNA follows: TGTGCCAGCAGCCCCTGGACTAGCTCGGGATACAATGAGCAGTTCTTC. Translated: CASSPWTSSGYNEQFF. Drawing the rest from reference TRBV9 and TRBJ2-1, the complete variable domain is DSGVTQTPKHLITATGQRVTLRCSPRSGDLSVYWYQQSLDQGLQFLIQYYNGEERAKGNILERFSAQQFPDLHSELNLSSLELGDSALYFCASSPWTSSGYNEQFFGPGTRLTVL.

The chain couples TRBV19 to TRBJ2-1; the D gene is possibly TRBD2 (6 bases). Deletions cut 5 bases from V and 2 bases from J, with 16 bases between. Germline CDR1 is LNHDA and CDR2 is SQIVND (reference sequence). The CDR3 totals 16 residues. The CDR3 coding sequence is TGTGCCAGTAGTTCCTCCGGGACTCGTCCCTACAATGAGCAGTTCTTC. Its protein product is CASSSSGTRPYNEQFF.

The chain employs TRBV9 and TRBJ2-1; 14 bases agree with TRBD2. Germline V lookup: CDR1 SGDLS, CDR2 YYNGEE. This CDR3 has 18 amino acids. The ends lost 4 bases at V and 5 bases at J; junction bases unmatched: 11. CDR3 sequence: CASSLGLAGGNLNNEQFF. CDR3 coding DNA: TGTGCCAGCAGCCTAGGACTAGCGGGGGGAAACCTTAACAATGAGCAGTTCTTC.

The CDR3 DNA sequence: TGCGCCAGCAGCCAAGTTTCAGCGGGTCTAGCCAAAAACATTCAGTACTTC. Residues: CASSQVSAGLAKNIQYF. The chain recombines TRBV4-1 with TRBJ2-4; D might be TRBD2 (6 bases). Germline-derived CDR1 and CDR2 are MGHRA and YSYEKL. The CDR3 covers 17 residues. The V gene lost 1 base and the J gene lost 0 bases, with 13 bases spanning the gap.

This rearrangement joins TRBV7-8 to TRBJ2-3; D is possibly TRBD2 (7 bases). V was clipped by 5 bases and J by 4 bases, with 10 bases between them. Germline lookup yields CDR1 SGHVS and CDR2 FQNEAQ. CDR3 length: 13 residues. The DNA of the CDR3 is TGTGCCAGCAGCAGGGGGGGAGCAGATACGCAGTATTTT. Its translation: CASSRGGADTQYF. Full variable domain (outside the CDR3, taken from reference TRBV7-8 and TRBJ2-3): GAGVSQSPRYKVAKRGQDVALRCDPISGHVSLFWYQQALGQGPEFLTYFQNEAQLDKSGLPSDRFFAERPEGSVSTLKIQRTQQEDSAVYLCASSRGGADTQYFGPGTRLTVL.

The chain employs TRBV11-2 and TRBJ1-1, with TRBD1 matching over 12 bases. J lost 7 bases, V lost 4 bases, and 10 bases had no gene match. CDR3 length: 16 amino acids. Germline-derived CDR1 and CDR2 are SGHAT and FQNNGV. CDR3 DNA: TGTGCCAGCAGCTGGCGTACCGGGACAGGGGGCATTGAAGCTTTCTTT. Its protein is CASSWRTGTGGIEAFF.

The chain links TRBV21-1 to TRBJ2-7; TRBD2 is the table's D call, not checked against the DNA. TRBV21-1 is a pseudogene segment. The CDR3 contains 13 residues. The CDR3 reads CASSKRDPILWYF. The DNA of the CDR3 is TGTGCCAGCAGCAAGAGGGATCCCATCTTGTGGTACTTC.